These 7 T cell receptor beta chains were sequenced from one sample in a study of shared clonotypes between healthy human individuals. It was CD45RO-negative cells, positively selected for CCR7, that made up naive CD8 cells, with terminally differentiated effector memory CD45RA+ cells excluded. The protocol was immunoSEQ multiplex PCR, while the TCRdb copy is restricted to in-frame clones and leaves out a portion. The sample contains some 2.1 million clones, 93% of which appear only once. The sample consisted of naive CD8+ T cells from PBMCs. These receptors came from a young man in good health. Some clones in this sample may be carry-over from other donors' samples.

V and J are TRBV7-9 and TRBJ2-1, with TRBD1 as a possible D gene (5 bases). V dropped 1 base and J dropped 6 bases, with 13 bases sitting between them. Germline CDR1 reads SEHNR; CDR2 reads FQNEAQ (reference sequence). The CDR3 covers 15 residues. The CDR3 bases are TGTGCCAGCAGCTTAGTTGGGGATAGGGGCAATGAGCAGTTCTTC. Protein: CASSLVGDRGNEQFF.

J is TRBJ1-4 and V is TRBV28, with 7 nucleotides matching TRBD1. J was trimmed by 5 bases and V by 7 bases; bases with no gene match: 7. The CDR3 is made up of 14 amino acids. Germline CDR1 and CDR2: MDHEN and SYDVKM. CDR3 DNA: TGTGCCAGCACCACAGGGGAATGGAATGAAAAACTGTTTTTT. Its protein is CASTTGEWNEKLFF.

V is TRBV7-3 and J is TRBJ2-2; possible D gene TRBD2, 6 bases. The ends were cut back, 4 bases at V and 5 bases at J, with 17 bases in the middle. CDR1 is SGHTA and CDR2 is FQGTGA in the germline V gene. The CDR3 is 16 amino acids. This chain's CDR3 is CASSSSAGGGTGELFF. The DNA of the CDR3 is TGTGCCAGCAGCTCCTCCGCCGGGGGTGGGACCGGGGAGCTGTTTTTT.

About this clone itself: This CDR3 is also generated by other DNA sequences in the sample. CDR3 in amino acids: CASSWAPNQPQHF. The CDR3 nucleotides are TGTGCCAGCAGTTGGGCACCTAATCAGCCCCAGCATTTT. The chain carries TRBV27 and TRBJ1-5; D gene unclear. The germline gives CDR1 MNHEY, CDR2 SMNVEV (reference sequence). The V gene lost 4 bases and the J gene lost 4 bases, with 8 bases spanning the gap. This CDR3 spans 13 amino acids.

This clone was seen once. The chain uses TRBV7-9 and TRBJ2-1; D is undetermined. Trimming cost V 2 bases and J 7 bases, with 9 bases left between them. The germline V gene has CDR1 SEHNR and CDR2 FQNEAQ (reference sequence). The CDR3 extends over 13 amino acids. The CDR3 nucleotides read TGTGCCAGCAGCTTACTATGGAAAAATGAGCAGTTCTTC. Translation: CASSLLWKNEQFF. The full variable domain, completed using reference TRBV7-9 and TRBJ2-1, is DTGVSQNPRHKITKRGQNVTFRCDPISEHNRLYWYRQTLGQGPEFLTYFQNEAQLEKSRLLSDRFSAERPKGSFSTLEIQRTEQGDSAMYLCASSLLWKNEQFFGPGTRLTVL.

On this clone: Distinct nucleotide sequences in the sample also encode this CDR3. This chain links TRBV5-6 with TRBJ1-1; D uncertain. Trimming left V 0 bases short and J 1 base short, with 4 bases between. The germline V gene has CDR1 SGHDT and CDR2 YYEEEE. The CDR3 covers 13 residues. The CDR3: CASSLVANTEAFF. CDR3 bases: TGTGCCAGCAGCTTGGTGGCGAACACTGAAGCTTTCTTT.

The V gene is TRBV6-5, the J gene TRBJ2-1; a possible D gene is TRBD2 (6 bases). This CDR3 has 15 amino acids. Germline lookup yields CDR1 MNHEY and CDR2 SVGAGI. V lost 0 bases to trimming and J lost 5 bases, with 11 bases between them. In DNA form, the CDR3 reads TGTGCCAGCAGTTACTCGGGCGGGGTAAACAATGAGCAGTTCTTC. Protein sequence: CASSYSGGVNNEQFF.